Listed below are T cell receptor beta chains from one sample, sequenced in a study of blood T cell repertoires in COVID-19. Assay used: immunoSEQ multiplex PCR; TCRdb lists only in-frame clones, some missing. The sample holds about 140,000 clones; about 80% are singletons and the top ten take around 3.3%. Material: peripheral blood. These receptors were taken from a man aged 55 to 70 with acute or convalescent COVID-19. Both conserved end residues are part of each CDR3. The order of the fields is V gene, CDR3 protein.

v_call: TRBV29-1
cdr3_aa: CSVGNRGLHVAFF

v_call: TRBV6-4
cdr3_aa: CASSDSAGRSYNEQFF

v_call: TRBV30
cdr3_aa: CAFKLDSPSTDTQYF

v_call: TRBV5-6
cdr3_aa: CASSLALAPYNEQFF

v_call: TRBV12-3/TRBV12-4
cdr3_aa: CASSLGFGQPQHF

v_call: TRBV6-1
cdr3_aa: CASSELRPGQGATGANVLTF

v_call: TRBV28
cdr3_aa: CASSLVASGSYNEQFF

v_call: TRBV5-1
cdr3_aa: CASSLGLPEDTQYF

v_call: TRBV3-1/TRBV3-2
cdr3_aa: CASSRSFSGNYNEQFF

v_call: TRBV13
cdr3_aa: CASRKQGDPEQYF